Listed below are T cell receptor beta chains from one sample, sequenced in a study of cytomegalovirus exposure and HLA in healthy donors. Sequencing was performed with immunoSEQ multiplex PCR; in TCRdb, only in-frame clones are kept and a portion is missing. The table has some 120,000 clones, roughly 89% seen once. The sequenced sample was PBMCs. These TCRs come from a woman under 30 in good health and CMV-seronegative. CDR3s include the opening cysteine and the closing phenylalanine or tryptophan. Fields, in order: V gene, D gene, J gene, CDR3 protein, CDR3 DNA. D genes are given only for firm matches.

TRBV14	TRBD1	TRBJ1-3	CASSRLGQGRFGGNTIYF	TGTGCCAGCAGCCGCCTAGGACAGGGAAGGTTTGGCGGAAACACCATATATTTT
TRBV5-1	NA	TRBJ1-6	CASSLVTGLNSPLHF	TGCGCCAGCAGCTTGGTCACAGGCCTTAATTCACCCCTCCACTTT
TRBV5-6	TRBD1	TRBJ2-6	CASSLGTGAGANVLTF	TGTGCCAGCAGCCTCGGGACAGGGGCTGGGGCCAACGTCCTGACTTTC
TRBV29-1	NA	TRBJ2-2	CSVGRVGELFF	TGCAGCGTTGGGAGGGTCGGGGAGCTGTTTTTT
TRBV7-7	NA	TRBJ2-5	CASSQTGFRETQYF	TGTGCCAGCAGCCAAACAGGGTTTCGGGAGACCCAGTACTTC
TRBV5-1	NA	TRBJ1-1	CASRGAGERDTEAFF	TGCGCCAGCAGGGGGGCTGGGGAACGGGACACTGAAGCTTTCTTT
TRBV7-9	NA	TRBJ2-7	CASSLLAGPVYEQYF	TGTGCCAGCAGCTTACTCGCGGGGCCCGTCTACGAGCAGTACTTC
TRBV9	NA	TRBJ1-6	CASSTTGNSPLHF	TGTGCCAGCAGCACGACAGGAAATTCACCCCTCCACTTT
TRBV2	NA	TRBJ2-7	CASSEYDRENYEQYF	TGTGCCAGCAGTGAATATGACAGAGAGAACTACGAGCAGTACTTC
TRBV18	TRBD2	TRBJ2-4	CASSPKTSVSKNIQYF	TGTGCCAGCTCACCCAAGACTAGCGTGTCCAAAAACATTCAGTACTTC
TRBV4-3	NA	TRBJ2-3	CASSQGGDTQYF	TGCGCCAGCAGCCAAGGAGGGGATACGCAGTATTTT
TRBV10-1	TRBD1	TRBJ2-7	CASSGDRDHEQYF	TGCGCCAGCAGTGGAGACAGGGACCACGAGCAGTACTTC
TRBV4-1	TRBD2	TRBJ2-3	CASSQDRLAVSTDTQYF	TGCGCCAGCAGCCAAGATAGACTAGCGGTTAGCACAGATACGCAGTATTTT
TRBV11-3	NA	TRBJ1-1	CASSLDILNTEAFF	TGTGCCAGCAGCTTAGATATCCTGAACACTGAAGCTTTCTTT
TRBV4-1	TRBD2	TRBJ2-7	CASSQDTLAGDEQYF	TGCGCCAGCAGCCAAGATACCCTAGCGGGAGACGAGCAGTACTTC